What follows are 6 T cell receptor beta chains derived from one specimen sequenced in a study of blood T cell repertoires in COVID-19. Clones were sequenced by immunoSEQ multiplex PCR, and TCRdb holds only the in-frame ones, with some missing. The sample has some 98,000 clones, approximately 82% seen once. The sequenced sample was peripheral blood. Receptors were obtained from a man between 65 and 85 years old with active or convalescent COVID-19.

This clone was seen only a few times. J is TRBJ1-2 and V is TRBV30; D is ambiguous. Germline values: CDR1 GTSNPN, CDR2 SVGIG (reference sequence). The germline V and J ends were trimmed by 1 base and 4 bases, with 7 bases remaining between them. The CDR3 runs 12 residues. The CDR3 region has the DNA TGTGCCTGGAGTGAATACAGCTATGGCTACACCTTC. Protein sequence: CAWSEYSYGYTF.

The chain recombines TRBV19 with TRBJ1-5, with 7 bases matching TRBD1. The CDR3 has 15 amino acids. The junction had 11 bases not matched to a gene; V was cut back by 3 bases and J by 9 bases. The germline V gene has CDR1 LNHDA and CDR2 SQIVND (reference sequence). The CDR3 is CASSMGTQGVSPQHF. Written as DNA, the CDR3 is TGTGCCAGTAGTATGGGGACCCAGGGGGTATCGCCCCAGCATTTT.

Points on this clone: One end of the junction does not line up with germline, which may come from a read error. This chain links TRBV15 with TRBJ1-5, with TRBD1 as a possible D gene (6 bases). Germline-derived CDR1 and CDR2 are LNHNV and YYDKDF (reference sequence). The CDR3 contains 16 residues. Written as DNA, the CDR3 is TGTGCCACCAGCACCGCCTTACAGGGTAGCAGTCAGCCCCAGCATTTT. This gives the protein CATSTALQGSSQPQHF.

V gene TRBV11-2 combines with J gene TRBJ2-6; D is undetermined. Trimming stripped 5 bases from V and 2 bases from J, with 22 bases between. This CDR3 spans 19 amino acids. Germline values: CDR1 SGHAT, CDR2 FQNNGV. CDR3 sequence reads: CASSPMRPQLGTGANVLTF. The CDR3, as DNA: TGTGCCAGCAGCCCTATGCGGCCGCAATTGGGTACTGGGGCCAACGTCCTGACTTTC. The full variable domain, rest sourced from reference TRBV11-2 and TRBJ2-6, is EAGVAQSPRYKIIEKRQSVAFWCNPISGHATLYWYQQILGQGPKLLIQFQNNGVVDDSQLPKDRFSAERLKGVDSTLKIQPAKLEDSAVYLCASSPMRPQLGTGANVLTFGAGSRLTVL.

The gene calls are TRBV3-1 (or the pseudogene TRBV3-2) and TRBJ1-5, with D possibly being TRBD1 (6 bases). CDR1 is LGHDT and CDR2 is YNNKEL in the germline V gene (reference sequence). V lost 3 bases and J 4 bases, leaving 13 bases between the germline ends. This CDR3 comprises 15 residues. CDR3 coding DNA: TGTGCCAGCAGCCACCAGGGGTTTGGAAATCAGCCCCAGCATTTT. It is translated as CASSHQGFGNQPQHF.

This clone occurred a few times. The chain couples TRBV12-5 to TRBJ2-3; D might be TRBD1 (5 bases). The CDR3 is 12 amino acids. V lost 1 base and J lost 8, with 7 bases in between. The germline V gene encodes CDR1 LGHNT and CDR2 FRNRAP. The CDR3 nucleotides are TGTGCTAGTGGTTTGGGTAGGGGTACGCAGTATTTT. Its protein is CASGLGRGTQYF.